The clone carrying this TCR beta chain has at least ten counts. Its specificity is not known. This sample was included in a study of early T cells in non-severe SARS-CoV-2 infection. Study overall: Unsorted whole-blood RNA was sequenced in bulk, leaving chains unpaired. General study findings and limits: Matching against VDJdb likely underestimated virus-specific expansions, favoring anti-spike CD8.

Attachment of unique molecular identifiers to individual cDNA molecules was performed. In TCRdb, the 5' RACE reads were re-called with MiXCR into one record per CDR3 protein. Found here are around 80,000 distinct CDR3 sequences, approximately 13% of them singletons; the top ten hold 1.2% to 1.5%. This CDR3 region has 15 residues. The V end was cut by 6 bases, the J end by 3 bases, with 15 bases between. CDR1 KGHSH and CDR2 LQKENI come from the germline V gene. The sequenced material came from whole blood. The chain links TRBV18 to TRBJ1-5; TRBD1 might be the D (5 bases). This TCR was recovered from an adult who was a healthcare worker with PCR-confirmed SARS-CoV-2 infection or an uninfected control (not recorded which). The CDR3 sequence is CASSQFRDSNQPQHF. The CDR3 DNA is TGTGCCAGCTCCCAGTTCCGGGACTCCAATCAGCCCCAGCATTTT. Together with reference TRBV18 and TRBJ1-5, the CDR3 gives the full variable domain: NAGVMQNPRHLVRRRGQEARLRCSPMKGHSHVYWYRQLPEEGLKFMVYLQKENIIDESGMPKERFSAEFPKEGPSILRIQQVVRGDSAAYFCASSQFRDSNQPQHFGDGTRLSIL.